The 22 T cell receptor beta chains below were found in one sample sequenced in a study of shared clonotypes between healthy human individuals. CD8 cells regarded as naive lacked CD45RO, were positively chosen for CCR7, and omitted terminally differentiated effector memory CD45RA+ cells. Repertoires were generated with immunoSEQ multiplex PCR, while TCRdb's copy carries only in-frame clones and drops some. The profile shows about 1,900,000 clones, about 94% of them singletons. The specimen sequenced was naive CD8+ T cells sorted from blood. All receptors derive from a man between 18 and 29 years old in good health.

The chain recombines TRBV4-3 with TRBJ1-5, with D perhaps matching TRBD1 (5 bases). Germline loops: CDR1 LGHNA, CDR2 YSLEER. This CDR3 comprises 15 residues. Trimming left V 0 bases short and J 5 bases short, with 11 bases between. The DNA for the CDR3 is TGCGCCAGCAGCCAAGATCGTGGGGGGGATCAGCCCCAGCATTTT. Its translation is CASSQDRGGDQPQHF.

This chain joins TRBV7-9 and TRBJ2-2, with D perhaps TRBD2 (5 bases). This CDR3 is built from 13 residues. Germline V gives CDR1 SEHNR, CDR2 FQNEAQ (reference sequence). Trimming cost V 7 bases and J 6 bases, with 12 bases left between them. The CDR3 sequence: CASTFTRPGELFF. CDR3 in DNA: TGTGCCAGCACTTTTACTAGACCCGGGGAGCTGTTTTTT. The full variable domain, its missing parts supplied by reference TRBV7-9 and TRBJ2-2, is DTGVSQNPRHKITKRGQNVTFRCDPISEHNRLYWYRQTLGQGPEFLTYFQNEAQLEKSRLLSDRFSAERPKGSFSTLEIQRTEQGDSAMYLCASTFTRPGELFFGEGSRLTVL.

Concerning this clone itself: The sample has other DNA sequences that encode this CDR3 too. V and J are TRBV29-1 and TRBJ2-7, with a tentative D call TRBD1 (5 bases). Germline CDR1 reads SQVTM; CDR2 reads ANQGSEA. With 3 bases removed from V and 3 bases from J, the gap between germline ends came to 6 bases. The CDR3 length is 11 residues. CDR3: CSVDTGYEQYF. The CDR3 coding sequence is TGCAGCGTTGATACAGGCTACGAGCAGTACTTC.

The chain is built from TRBV28 and TRBJ2-7, with D tentatively TRBD1 (5 bases). Germline V gene data show CDR1 as MDHEN and CDR2 as SYDVKM. V dropped 3 bases and J dropped 2 bases, with 11 bases sitting between them. The CDR3 consists of 14 residues. CDR3 protein: CASSFGPRAYEQYF. The CDR3 coding sequence is TGTGCCAGCAGTTTTGGTCCCAGGGCCTACGAGCAGTACTTC.

The rearrangement uses TRBV4-3 and TRBJ2-2, with a tentative D call TRBD2 (5 bases). Germline CDR1 LGHNA, CDR2 YSLEER. V was pared by 3 bases and J by 0 bases, with 17 bases between. CDR3 length equals 18 residues. The CDR3 loop reads CASSQMALGRSNTGELFF. DNA of the CDR3: TGCGCCAGCAGCCAGATGGCACTAGGGCGCTCGAACACCGGGGAGCTGTTTTTT.

The V and J genes are TRBV7-2 and TRBJ2-1; D is ambiguous. The length of the CDR3 is 17 residues. V was trimmed by 1 base and J by 0 bases, leaving 13 bases between them. Germline assignment: CDR1 SGHTA and CDR2 FQGNSA. For the CDR3, the DNA is TGTGCCAGCAGCTTAGACCCACTCCAACGCTCCTACAATGAGCAGTTCTTC. It encodes CASSLDPLQRSYNEQFF.

A single count supports this clone. The rearrangement joins TRBV19 to TRBJ2-7; weak D call: TRBD1 (5 bases). V was shortened by 1 base and J by 3 bases, with 13 bases between the two germline ends. The CDR3 spans 15 residues. Germline CDR1 and CDR2: LNHDA and SQIVND (reference sequence). The CDR3 bases are TGTGCCAGTAGTATAGTCGACAGCGAAGGCTACGAGCAGTACTTC. Translation gives CASSIVDSEGYEQYF.

The chain links TRBV6-6 to TRBJ2-7; D remains unclear. Trimming left V 2 bases short and J 1 base short, with 9 bases between. The CDR3 loop spans 14 amino acids. Germline V CDR1 and CDR2: MNHNY, SVGAGI (reference sequence). The CDR3 DNA follows: TGTGCCAGCAGTTACGGGGAATCGTCCTACGAGCAGTACTTC. Amino acid sequence: CASSYGESSYEQYF.

The V call is TRBV5-1, the J call TRBJ2-3; a possible D gene is TRBD2 (7 bases). This CDR3 has 14 amino acids. Per the germline V gene, CDR1 is SGHRS and CDR2 is YFSETQ. V was trimmed by 7 bases and J by 4 bases, leaving 16 bases between them. The DNA for the CDR3 is TGCGCCAGCGCCGGGGGCGGGAGTGCAGATACGCAGTATTTT. It specifies CASAGGGSADTQYF.

The chain has TRBV9 and TRBJ2-1; no reliable D call. This CDR3 has 14 residues. Germline CDR1 and CDR2: SGDLS and YYNGEE. V was pared by 0 bases and J by 2 bases, with 6 bases between. CDR3 loop: CASSVASTYNEQFF. CDR3 nucleotide sequence: TGTGCCAGCAGCGTAGCTTCCACCTACAATGAGCAGTTCTTC.

The chain recombines TRBV4-1 with TRBJ1-3; D gene unclear. The V gene lost 0 bases and the J gene lost 4 bases, with 13 bases spanning the gap. Looked up from germline, CDR1 is MGHRA and CDR2 is YSYEKL. This CDR3 is 16 amino acids long. The CDR3 DNA follows: TGCGCCAGCAGCCAAGACGAGTTTGCTCCGGGAAACACCATATATTTT. Translating gives CASSQDEFAPGNTIYF.

The chain couples TRBV4-1 to TRBJ1-5; TRBD1 matches at 8 bases. V was clipped by 3 bases and J by 5 bases; unmatched bases: 6. Germline V gives CDR1 MGHRA, CDR2 YSYEKL. CDR3 length equals 15 residues. The CDR3 region is CASSQSGGWDQPQHF. The CDR3 region has the DNA TGCGCCAGCAGCCAGTCAGGGGGCTGGGATCAGCCCCAGCATTTT.

This clone was seen a single time. The V and J genes are TRBV15 and TRBJ2-2; 11 positions match TRBD2. Trimming at V came to 6 bases and at J to 0 bases, leaving 6 bases not matched to a gene. This CDR3 comprises 17 residues. Germline assignment: CDR1 LNHNV and CDR2 YYDKDF (reference sequence). CDR3 residues: CATRPLAGGTNTGELFF. CDR3 coding DNA: TGTGCCACCAGGCCCTTAGCGGGGGGGACGAACACCGGGGAGCTGTTTTTT.

The chain has TRBV10-3 and TRBJ2-1; possibly TRBD1 or TRBD2 for D (6 bases each). The CDR3 covers 15 residues. Germline assignment: CDR1 ENHRY and CDR2 SYGVKD. Trimming removed 2 bases from V and 5 bases from J, with 13 bases in between. The CDR3 DNA reads as TGTGCCATCAGTGAGAAGGGGGAGGACCACAATGAGCAGTTCTTC. This gives the protein CAISEKGEDHNEQFF.

The chain combines TRBV13 with TRBJ1-6; D remains ambiguous. V was trimmed by 2 bases and J by 0 bases, leaving 8 bases between them. In germline, CDR1 is PRHDT, CDR2 FYEKMQ (reference sequence). The CDR3 is 16 residues long. CDR3 amino acids: CASSLSQSSYNSPLHF. In DNA form, the CDR3 reads TGTGCCAGCAGCTTATCACAGAGCTCCTATAATTCACCCCTCCACTTT.

The CDR3 here is CASSEQQGYETQYF. The CDR3 DNA reads TGTGCCAGCAGTGAGCAACAGGGGTATGAGACCCAGTACTTC. The chain couples TRBV2 to TRBJ2-5, with 7 nucleotides matching TRBD1. Trimming at V came to 3 bases and at J to 5 bases, leaving 6 bases not matched to a gene. Per germline, CDR1 SNHLY and CDR2 FYNNEI. This CDR3 spans 14 amino acids.

V usage is TRBV7-9 and J usage is TRBJ2-7; possible D gene TRBD1, 6 bases. Germline CDR1 reads SEHNR; CDR2 reads FQNEAQ (reference sequence). CDR3 length: 14 amino acids. With 6 bases removed from V and 4 bases from J, the gap between germline ends came to 16 bases. The CDR3 DNA reads as TGTGCCAGCAGTTCTGCTGACAGGCTGTACGAGCAGTACTTC. Protein product: CASSSADRLYEQYF.

There are a few counts of this clone. CDR3 sequence: CASSPWTLLGGYTF. The CDR3 region has the DNA TGTGCCAGTAGTCCCTGGACCCTCCTGGGTGGCTACACCTTC. This chain joins TRBV19 and TRBJ1-2; D is ambiguous. CDR3 length: 14 amino acids. Looked up from germline, CDR1 is LNHDA and CDR2 is SQIVND (reference sequence). V was clipped by 5 bases and J by 7 bases, with 17 bases between them.

The J gene is TRBJ2-1, the V gene TRBV4-3, with 9 bases lining up with TRBD2. The germline gives CDR1 LGHNA, CDR2 YSLEER. CDR3 length equals 16 residues. Trimming took 1 base from V and 8 from J; bases not matched to a gene: 9. DNA of the CDR3: TGCGCCAGCAGCCAAGTCTTAGCGGGAGAACGTGATGAGCAGTTCTTC. Its translation: CASSQVLAGERDEQFF.

This clone was observed once. J is TRBJ1-1 and V is TRBV5-6; D is uncertain. The CDR3 runs 15 residues. Deletions cut 0 bases from V and 1 base from J, with 10 bases between. From germline, CDR1 is SGHDT and CDR2 YYEEEE. The CDR3 protein is CASSLDPGQNTEAFF. The CDR3 coding sequence is TGTGCCAGCAGCTTGGATCCCGGGCAGAACACTGAAGCTTTCTTT.

On this clone: At the DNA level, this CDR3 is encoded by other sequences in the same sample as well. The chain joins TRBV7-6 to TRBJ2-5; D is uncertain. Looked up from germline, CDR1 is SGHVS and CDR2 is FNYEAQ. The CDR3 is 12 amino acids. V dropped 5 bases and J dropped 5 bases, with 9 bases sitting between them. CDR3 nucleotide sequence: TGTGCCAGCAGCCCGGACGGTGAGACCCAGTACTTC. Its protein product is CASSPDGETQYF.

This chain connects TRBV5-4 to TRBJ2-7, with D possibly matching TRBD1 (6 bases). CDR1 SGHNT and CDR2 YYREEE come from the germline V gene (reference sequence). Trimming stripped 0 bases from V and 12 bases from J, with 13 bases between. The CDR3 loop spans 12 amino acids. CDR3 loop: CASSLEGTQPYF. CDR3 nucleotide sequence: TGTGCCAGCAGCTTGGAGGGGACACAACCGTACTTC.